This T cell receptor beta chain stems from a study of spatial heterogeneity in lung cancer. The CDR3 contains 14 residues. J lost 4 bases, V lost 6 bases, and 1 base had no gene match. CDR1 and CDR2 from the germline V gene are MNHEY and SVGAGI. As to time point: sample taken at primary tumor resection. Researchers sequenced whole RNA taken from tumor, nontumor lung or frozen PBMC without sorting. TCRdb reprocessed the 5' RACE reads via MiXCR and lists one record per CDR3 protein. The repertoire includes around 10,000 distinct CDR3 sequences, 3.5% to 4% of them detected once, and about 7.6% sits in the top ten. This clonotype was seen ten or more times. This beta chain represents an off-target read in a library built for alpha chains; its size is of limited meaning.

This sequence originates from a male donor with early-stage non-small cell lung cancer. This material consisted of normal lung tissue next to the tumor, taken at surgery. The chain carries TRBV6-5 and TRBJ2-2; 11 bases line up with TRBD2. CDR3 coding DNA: TGTGCCAGCAGACTAGCGGGGGCCACCGGGGAGCTGTTTTTT. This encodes CASRLAGATGELFF.